Sequencing of this T cell receptor (beta chain) was carried out in a study of blood T cell repertoires in COVID-19. Overall study: Collection of acute and convalescent COVID-19 samples took place in the United States, Italy and Spain. T cells, B-cell-depleted T cells, or PBMCs provided the cDNA or gDNA that served as material.

Study processing details: Estimation of nucleated cell counts was performed using reference gene primer amplification. Here immunoSEQ multiplex PCR was the method, and the copy in TCRdb shows in-frame clones only, minus some. D and trimming were read from the DNA, whereas the V and J calls and clone size are those reported in that table. The sample lists around 150,000 clones; around four fifths were seen once. The receptor was derived from an elderly woman with acute or convalescent COVID-19. Material for sequencing was peripheral blood.

The CDR3 loop is CASSLVVGGASGANVLTF. The CDR3 nucleotides read TGTGCCAGCAGCTTAGTGGTCGGGGGGGCCTCTGGGGCCAACGTCCTGACTTTC. The chain recombines TRBV7-6 with TRBJ2-6; TRBD2 matches at 8 bases. J lost 0 bases, V lost 1 base, and 5 bases had no gene match. Germline assignment: CDR1 SGHVS and CDR2 FNYEAQ. There are 18 residues in the CDR3.